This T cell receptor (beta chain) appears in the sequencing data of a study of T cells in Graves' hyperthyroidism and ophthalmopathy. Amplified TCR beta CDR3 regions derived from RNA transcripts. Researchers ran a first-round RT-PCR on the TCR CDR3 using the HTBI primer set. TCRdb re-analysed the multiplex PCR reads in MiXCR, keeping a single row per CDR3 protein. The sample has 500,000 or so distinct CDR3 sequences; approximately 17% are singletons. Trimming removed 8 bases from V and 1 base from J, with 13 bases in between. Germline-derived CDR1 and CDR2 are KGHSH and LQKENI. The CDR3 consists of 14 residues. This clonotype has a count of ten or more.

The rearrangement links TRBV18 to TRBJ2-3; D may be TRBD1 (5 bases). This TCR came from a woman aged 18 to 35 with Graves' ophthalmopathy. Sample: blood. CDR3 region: CASSPRVGTDTQYF. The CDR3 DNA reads TGTGCCAGCAGCCCCAGGGTGGGCACAGATACGCAGTATTTT.